A single sample is the source of the 3 T cell receptor beta chains below, sequenced in a study of cytomegalovirus exposure and HLA in healthy donors. In the PCR, 60 Vbeta and 13 Jbeta primers were used. Repertoires were generated with immunoSEQ multiplex PCR, while TCRdb's copy carries only in-frame clones and drops some. The repertoire holds 120,000 to 150,000 clones, with around a tenth as singletons. Sequenced input: PBMCs. All receptors come from a male donor in good health and CMV-seronegative.

The chain joins TRBV28 to TRBJ2-7; 11 bases align to TRBD1. The CDR3 sequence is 15 residues long. Germline CDR1 reads MDHEN; CDR2 reads SYDVKM. V shed 4 bases and J 6 bases; nucleotides not matched to a gene: 8. CDR3 residues: CASSSGDRGSREQYF. CDR3 coding DNA: TGTGCCAGCAGTTCGGGGGACAGGGGGAGCCGCGAGCAGTACTTC.

The gene calls are TRBV15 and TRBJ2-2, with D uncertain. The germline V and J ends were trimmed by 4 bases and 8 bases, with 5 bases remaining between them. Germline CDR1 LNHNV, CDR2 YYDKDF (reference sequence). This CDR3 region has 11 residues. The CDR3 DNA reads TGTGCCACCAGCATCCAAGGGGAGCTGTTTTTT. Residues: CATSIQGELFF.

This rearrangement joins TRBV27 to TRBJ2-7, with 11 bases identical to TRBD1. Germline V gives CDR1 MNHEY, CDR2 SMNVEV (reference sequence). The CDR3 is 14 residues long. J lost 5 bases, V lost 5 bases, and 5 bases had no gene match. CDR3 sequence reads: CASSHRTGGHEQYF. The CDR3 nucleotides are TGTGCCAGCAGTCACCGGACAGGGGGCCACGAGCAGTACTTC.